The 11 T cell receptor beta chains listed next were all sequenced from one sample in a study of human T cells and chemical hapten exposure. Time point specified: healthy volunteer bleed at 6 weeks. Total RNA extraction was carried out from unfractionated whole blood. TCRdb itself ran the RACE reads through MiXCR, one entry per CDR3 protein. The top ten clones hold roughly 13% of a sample with around 35,000 distinct CDR3 sequences, 5.5% of them seen once. The sequencing sample was made of whole blood. The receptors shown here come from a human donor in good health. Some clones in this sample may be carry-over from other donors' samples.

Points on this clonotype: A much larger clone differs from this one at a single base, so this may be a read error. The chain combines TRBV12-3 or TRBV12-4 with TRBJ2-5; perhaps D is TRBD1 or TRBD2 (5 bases each). The CDR3 is 13 amino acids. The CDR3 spells CTSRRQSGETQYF. CDR3 DNA: TGTACCAGCAGGCGACAGAGCGGAGAGACCCAGTACTTC.

The sample holds many counts of this clonotype. The chain combines TRBV29-1 with TRBJ1-1, with 8 nucleotides matching TRBD1. The junction had 2 bases not matched to a gene; V was cut back by 1 base and J by 4 bases. The CDR3 length is 13 residues. Germline assignment: CDR1 SQVTM and CDR2 ANQGSEA. CDR3 sequence (DNA): TGCAGCGTTGAAGGGACAGGGTCCACTGAAGCTTTCTTT. This encodes CSVEGTGSTEAFF.

This clonotype has just a few counts. This chain connects TRBV29-1 to TRBJ1-5; no clear D gene. Germline V gene data show CDR1 as SQVTM and CDR2 as ANQGSEA. The CDR3 spans 13 residues. Trimming removed 4 bases at V and 3 bases at J, with 10 bases between. The CDR3 is CSVGRFPNQPQHF. CDR3 nucleotide sequence: TGCAGCGTTGGGAGGTTCCCCAATCAGCCCCAGCATTTT.

The chain links TRBV3-1 to TRBJ2-7; TRBD2 matches at 9 bases. Germline V CDR1 and CDR2: LGHDT, YNNKEL (reference sequence). With 0 bases clipped from V and 2 bases from J, the junction kept 5 bases outside the gene matches. This CDR3 is built from 16 residues. The CDR3 nucleotides are TGTGCCAGCAGCCAAGAAGACGGCGGGGGGGCCTACGAGCAGTACTTC. Its translation: CASSQEDGGGAYEQYF.

This clonotype occurred many times. This chain links TRBV10-3 with TRBJ2-3; no reliable D call. Germline CDR1 is ENHRY and CDR2 is SYGVKD. The CDR3 totals 12 residues. Trimming pared 2 bases from V and 5 bases from J, leaving 5 bases between. For the CDR3, the DNA is TGTGCCATCAGTGAGGAAAAAGATACGCAGTATTTT. This sequence encodes CAISEEKDTQYF.

The CDR3 DNA follows: TGTGCCAGCTCAGAGGCGTTTGGGGATACGCAGTATTTT. Amino acid sequence: CASSEAFGDTQYF. The chain joins TRBV18 to TRBJ2-3, with no clear D. Germline V gene lookup returns CDR1 KGHSH and CDR2 LQKENI. The CDR3 extends over 13 amino acids. Trimming stripped 5 bases from V and 6 bases from J, with 12 bases between.

This clonotype has a count of ten or more. This rearrangement joins TRBV28 to TRBJ2-1; 10 bases match TRBD1. With V trimmed by 4 bases and J by 10 bases, 19 bases remained unmatched. The CDR3 is 18 amino acids. Germline CDR1 reads MDHEN; CDR2 reads SYDVKM. CDR3 sequence (DNA): TGTGCCAGCAGTTCCCTGGGACAGGGGTCCCGGGGGACAATCGAGCAGTTCTTC. Translation gives CASSSLGQGSRGTIEQFF.

This clonotype was counted only a few times. This chain joins TRBV4-2 and TRBJ1-3; tentatively, D is TRBD1 (5 bases). Germline CDR1 reads LGHNA; CDR2 reads YNFKEQ. Trimming left V 0 bases short and J 0 bases short, with 9 bases between. The CDR3 is 16 amino acids. DNA of the CDR3: TGTGCCAGCAGCCAAGATCGGGGCAGCTCTGGAAACACCATATATTTT. This gives the protein CASSQDRGSSGNTIYF.

The V and J genes are TRBV30 and TRBJ1-1, with TRBD1 matching 12 bases. This CDR3 region has 16 residues. Trimming removed 3 bases from V and 2 bases from J; junction bases left unmatched: 7. Germline CDR1 is GTSNPN and CDR2 is SVGIG (reference sequence). In DNA, the CDR3 is TGTGCCTGGAGCGGGGGGGACAGGGGGCAAAACACTGAAGCTTTCTTT. It codes for CAWSGGDRGQNTEAFF.

This clonotype was counted ten times or more. The J gene is TRBJ1-6, the V gene TRBV5-4; 7 positions agree with TRBD1. The trim removed 0 bases at V and 10 bases at J, leaving 7 bases unmatched. The germline V gene encodes CDR1 SGHNT and CDR2 YYREEE (reference sequence). This CDR3 is built from 15 residues. The CDR3 DNA sequence: TGTGCCAGCAGCTTGGCCGACAGGGCAAAATCACCCCTCCACTTT. It translates to CASSLADRAKSPLHF.

This clonotype was observed many times. This chain joins TRBV20-1 and TRBJ2-1; D not certain. CDR1 and CDR2 from the germline V gene are DFQATT and SNEGSKA (reference sequence). This CDR3 has 13 residues. Trimming took off 0 bases at V and 8 bases at J, with 11 bases between the two ends. The CDR3 nucleotides read TGCAGTGCTAGAGATCAAAGGGTCTATGAGCAGTTCTTC. This encodes CSARDQRVYEQFF.